The 24 T cell receptor beta chains below come from one sample, sequenced in a study of T cell changes during pregnancy in multiple sclerosis. Sequencing used immunoSEQ multiplex PCR; TCRdb keeps in-frame clones, though not all of them. The sample holds about 100,000 clones, around 93% seen once. The material was peripheral blood, obtained before pregnancy. Receptor source: a female donor with multiple sclerosis, enrolled in a pregnancy study.

V and J are TRBV7-6 and TRBJ2-7; 9 nucleotides align to TRBD1. V trimming: 5 bases; J trimming: 7 bases; junction bases outside the gene matches: 15. Germline assignment: CDR1 SGHVS and CDR2 FNYEAQ. The CDR3 sequence is 16 residues long. The CDR3 sequence is CASSVTWGQGAEEQYF. The CDR3, as DNA: TGTGCCAGCAGCGTCACTTGGGGACAGGGCGCGGAGGAGCAGTACTTC.

The chain employs TRBV4-1 and TRBJ2-5; 11 bases match TRBD1. In germline, CDR1 is MGHRA, CDR2 YSYEKL. CDR3 length equals 16 residues. V gave up 1 base and J gave up 4 bases; unmatched junction bases: 5. The chain's CDR3 is CASSQGTGGKRETQYF. Written as DNA, the CDR3 is TGCGCCAGCAGCCAAGGGACAGGGGGCAAGCGAGAGACCCAGTACTTC.

The chain is built from TRBV11-2 and TRBJ1-1; D call uncertain. V was shortened by 1 base and J by 0 bases, with 15 bases between the two germline ends. CDR1 is SGHAT, CDR2 FQNNGV, per germline. CDR3 length: 17 amino acids. The CDR3 spells CASSLVAPPRLNTEAFF. The CDR3 nucleotides read TGTGCCAGCAGCTTAGTTGCCCCCCCCCGGTTGAACACTGAAGCTTTCTTT.

This chain links TRBV6-8 with TRBJ2-1; TRBD2 matches 7 bases. This CDR3 has 17 residues. J lost 2 bases, V lost 2 bases, and 9 bases had no gene match. Germline values: CDR1 MNHGY, CDR2 SAAAGT. The CDR3 region has the DNA TGTGCCAGCAGTTACGGGCGGGGAGGGACGGCCTACAATGAGCAGTTCTTC. Protein: CASSYGRGGTAYNEQFF.

The V call is TRBV4-1, the J call TRBJ1-1; no firm D call. Germline V lookup: CDR1 MGHRA, CDR2 YSYEKL. The CDR3 has 13 residues. V lost 1 base to trimming and J lost 2 bases, with 5 bases between them. CDR3 in amino acids: CASSQVPNTEAFF. CDR3 nucleotides: TGCGCCAGCAGCCAAGTCCCAAACACTGAAGCTTTCTTT.

This chain links TRBV28 with TRBJ2-7; TRBD2 is a possible D gene (5 bases). With 2 bases removed from V and 6 bases from J, the gap between germline ends came to 8 bases. The CDR3 has 12 amino acids. Germline values: CDR1 MDHEN, CDR2 SYDVKM. The CDR3 nucleotides are TGTGCCAGCAGTTTAGGAGGTGGCGAGCAGTACTTC. Translated: CASSLGGGEQYF.

The chain uses TRBV5-1 and TRBJ2-3, with TRBD2 matching 7 bases. CDR1 and CDR2 (germline): SGHRS, YFSETQ. The J segment lost 0 bases and the V segment lost 3 bases, leaving 4 bases of the junction unmatched. This CDR3 is 15 amino acids long. CDR3 nucleotide sequence: TGCGCCAGCAGCTCTAGCGGAACTAGCACAGATACGCAGTATTTT. Translating gives CASSSSGTSTDTQYF. Together with reference TRBV5-1 and TRBJ2-3, the CDR3 gives the full variable domain: KAGVTQTPRYLIKTRGQQVTLSCSPISGHRSVSWYQQTPGQGLQFLFEYFSETQRNKGNFPGRFSGRQFSNSRSEMNVSTLELGDSALYLCASSSSGTSTDTQYFGPGTRLTVL.

The chain is built from TRBV27 and TRBJ2-7; 16 bases match TRBD2. The J segment lost 4 bases and the V segment lost 8 bases, leaving 11 bases of the junction unmatched. Germline CDR1 is MNHEY and CDR2 is SMNVEV (reference sequence). The CDR3 totals 17 residues. For the CDR3, the DNA is TGTGCCAGCCGCCCGGGACTAGCGGGAGGGCCTTTTTACGAGCAGTACTTC. It encodes CASRPGLAGGPFYEQYF.

The chain has TRBV15 and TRBJ2-5; 9 bases map to TRBD1. V lost 3 bases to trimming and J lost 1 base; unmatched junction nucleotides: 3. The CDR3 is made up of 15 amino acids. Germline CDR1 is LNHNV and CDR2 is YYDKDF (reference sequence). The CDR3 region is CATSRDRGVQETQYF. The CDR3 DNA is TGTGCCACCAGCAGGGACAGGGGAGTCCAAGAGACCCAGTACTTC.

The rearrangement links TRBV28 to TRBJ2-7, with D perhaps TRBD2 (6 bases). CDR3 length equals 16 residues. Trimming left V 4 bases short and J 5 bases short, with 21 bases between. From germline, CDR1 is MDHEN and CDR2 SYDVKM. CDR3 sequence (DNA): TGTGCCAGCAGTTCCCCGCCGGGACCCACGGGAGACGAGCAGTACTTC. It codes for CASSSPPGPTGDEQYF.

V gene TRBV15 combines with J gene TRBJ2-5, with D perhaps TRBD2 (6 bases). Per germline, CDR1 LNHNV and CDR2 YYDKDF (reference sequence). Trimming took off 0 bases at V and 1 base at J, with 12 bases between the two ends. The CDR3 loop spans 16 amino acids. CDR3 sequence reads: CATSRETAGSQETQYF. The CDR3 nucleotides are TGTGCCACCAGCAGAGAAACGGCGGGATCCCAAGAGACCCAGTACTTC.

The chain recombines TRBV11-2 with TRBJ2-1; 7 bases map to TRBD2. Trimming removed 1 base from V and 4 bases from J; junction bases left unmatched: 4. The CDR3 runs to 15 residues. Looked up from germline, CDR1 is SGHAT and CDR2 is FQNNGV. The CDR3 sequence: CASSLVLARYNEQFF. The CDR3 DNA is TGTGCCAGCAGCTTAGTACTAGCGCGATACAATGAGCAGTTCTTC. The full variable domain, its missing parts supplied by reference TRBV11-2 and TRBJ2-1, is EAGVAQSPRYKIIEKRQSVAFWCNPISGHATLYWYQQILGQGPKLLIQFQNNGVVDDSQLPKDRFSAERLKGVDSTLKIQPAKLEDSAVYLCASSLVLARYNEQFFGPGTRLTVL.

This rearrangement joins TRBV5-4 to TRBJ2-2; the match to TRBD2 covers 13 bases. V was pared by 0 bases and J by 4 bases, with 9 bases of the junction left unmatched. This CDR3 is 19 amino acids long. Per germline, CDR1 SGHNT and CDR2 YYREEE (reference sequence). The CDR3 spells CASSLGDGLAGEVTGELFF. The CDR3 nucleotides are TGTGCCAGCAGCTTGGGTGACGGACTAGCGGGAGAAGTCACCGGGGAGCTGTTTTTT.

This chain uses TRBV14 with TRBJ2-1; D perhaps matches TRBD1 (5 bases). The CDR3 totals 17 residues. With 3 bases removed from V and 5 bases from J, the gap between germline ends came to 20 bases. Germline V gives CDR1 SGHDN, CDR2 FVKESK. The CDR3 region has the DNA TGTGCCAGCAGCCATCGAAAGCAGGGTTCCCCCAACAATGAGCAGTTCTTC. Protein product: CASSHRKQGSPNNEQFF.

The chain combines TRBV25-1 with TRBJ1-3; a weak D match, TRBD1 (5 bases). CDR1 is MGHDK, CDR2 SYGVNS, per germline. The CDR3 consists of 18 residues. Trimming pared 1 base from V and 0 bases from J, leaving 16 bases between. CDR3 sequence: CASSEFPLTVISGNTIYF. Here the CDR3 DNA reads TGTGCCAGCAGTGAATTCCCCTTGACAGTAATCTCTGGAAACACCATATATTTT.

V and J are TRBV2 and TRBJ1-1; 9 bases fit TRBD1. The CDR3 spans 15 residues. The V gene end was trimmed by 4 bases and the J gene end by 0 bases; junction bases not matched to a gene: 3. Germline loops: CDR1 SNHLY, CDR2 FYNNEI. The CDR3 sequence is CASSVGQGVNTEAFF. The CDR3 DNA sequence: TGTGCCAGCAGTGTGGGACAGGGCGTGAACACTGAAGCTTTCTTT.

This sequence joins TRBV4-3 and TRBJ2-5; possibly TRBD1 for D (6 bases). Germline assignment: CDR1 LGHNA and CDR2 YSLEER. CDR3 length: 17 amino acids. V lost 3 bases and J lost 3, with 20 bases in between. The CDR3 DNA reads as TGCGCCAGCAGCCAGAGAATACCCCCGAGGACAGAAGAGACCCAGTACTTC. Protein product: CASSQRIPPRTEETQYF.

The chain couples TRBV5-1 to TRBJ2-1; the match to TRBD1 covers 7 bases. Germline V gene sequence: CDR1 SGHRS, CDR2 YFSETQ. This CDR3 is built from 14 residues. The ends lost 4 bases at V and 7 bases at J; junction bases unmatched: 8. Written as DNA, the CDR3 is TGCGCCAGCAGCGATCCACAGGGGTGGAATGAGCAGTTCTTC. Its protein is CASSDPQGWNEQFF.

This chain connects TRBV9 to TRBJ1-1, with 8 bases lining up with TRBD1. The V segment lost 4 bases and the J segment 5 bases; nucleotides outside the gene matches: 7. The CDR3 spans 14 residues. The germline CDR1 and CDR2 sequences are SGDLS and YYNGEE. The CDR3 DNA reads TGTGCCAGCAGCTTCGGACAGGGACGTACTGAAGCTTTCTTT. It yields the protein CASSFGQGRTEAFF.

V is TRBV7-9 and J is TRBJ2-7, with 8 bases fitting TRBD1. The CDR3 is 14 amino acids. V lost 3 bases, J lost 5 bases, and 6 bases stayed unmatched. CDR1 SEHNR and CDR2 FQNEAQ come from the germline V gene (reference sequence). CDR3 sequence reads: CASSLDRAADEQYF. CDR3 coding DNA: TGTGCCAGCAGCTTGGACAGGGCGGCCGACGAGCAGTACTTC.

The rearrangement uses TRBV28 and TRBJ2-5; a weak D match, TRBD2 (5 bases). The CDR3 is made up of 16 amino acids. The V end was cut by 3 bases, the J end by 0 bases, with 14 bases between. The germline CDR1 and CDR2 sequences are MDHEN and SYDVKM. The CDR3 loop reads CASSFMTTVYQETQYF. The CDR3 nucleotides read TGTGCCAGCAGTTTTATGACTACCGTGTACCAAGAGACCCAGTACTTC.

The chain uses TRBV5-1 and TRBJ2-1, with 12 bases fitting TRBD2. There are 17 residues in the CDR3. Germline V gene sequence: CDR1 SGHRS, CDR2 YFSETQ. J gave up 6 bases and V 3 bases, and 10 bases lay outside the gene matches. The CDR3 region has the DNA TGCGCCAGCAGCTCCAAAGGACCGGGACTAGCGGGCAATGAGCAGTTCTTC. Translating it yields CASSSKGPGLAGNEQFF.

With respect to this clone: The sample has other DNA sequences that encode this CDR3 too. The chain employs TRBV30 and TRBJ2-7; perhaps TRBD2 as D (6 bases). There are 13 residues in the CDR3. From germline, CDR1 is GTSNPN and CDR2 SVGIG (reference sequence). V shed 0 bases and J shed 2 bases, with 8 bases lying between them. In DNA, the CDR3 is TGTGCCTGGAGTGTCGGGGGAACCTACGAGCAGTACTTC. Translation gives CAWSVGGTYEQYF. Looking up the rest from reference TRBV30 and TRBJ2-7 gives the full variable domain: SQTIHQWPATLVQPVGSPLSLECTVEGTSNPNLYWYRQAAGRGLQLLFYSVGIGQISSEVPQNLSASRPQDRQFILSSKKLLLSDSGFYLCAWSVGGTYEQYFGPGTRLTVT.

The chain combines TRBV4-1 with TRBJ2-7; 7 nucleotides align to TRBD2. CDR3 length: 15 residues. From germline, CDR1 is MGHRA and CDR2 YSYEKL. V lost 4 bases to trimming and J lost 4 bases; unmatched junction nucleotides: 10. The CDR3 sequence: CASSRTTSRDYEQYF. CDR3 DNA: TGCGCCAGCAGCCGAACGACTAGCAGGGATTACGAGCAGTACTTC.